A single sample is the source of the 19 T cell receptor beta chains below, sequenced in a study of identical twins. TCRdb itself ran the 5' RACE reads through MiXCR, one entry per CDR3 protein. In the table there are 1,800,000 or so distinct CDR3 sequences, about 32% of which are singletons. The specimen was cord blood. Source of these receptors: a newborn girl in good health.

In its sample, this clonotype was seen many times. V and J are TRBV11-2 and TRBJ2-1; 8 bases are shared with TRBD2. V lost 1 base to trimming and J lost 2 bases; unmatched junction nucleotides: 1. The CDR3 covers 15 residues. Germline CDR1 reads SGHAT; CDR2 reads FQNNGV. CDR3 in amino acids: CASSLVGLAYNEQFF. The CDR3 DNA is TGTGCCAGCAGCTTAGTGGGACTAGCCTACAATGAGCAGTTCTTC.

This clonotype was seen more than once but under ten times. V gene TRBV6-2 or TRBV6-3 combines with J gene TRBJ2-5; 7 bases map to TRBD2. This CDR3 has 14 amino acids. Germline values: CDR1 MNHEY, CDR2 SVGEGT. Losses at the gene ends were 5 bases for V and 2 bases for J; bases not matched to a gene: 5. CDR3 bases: TGTGCCAGCAGTCCTTTGGGGGGGCAAGAGACCCAGTACTTC. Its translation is CASSPLGGQETQYF.

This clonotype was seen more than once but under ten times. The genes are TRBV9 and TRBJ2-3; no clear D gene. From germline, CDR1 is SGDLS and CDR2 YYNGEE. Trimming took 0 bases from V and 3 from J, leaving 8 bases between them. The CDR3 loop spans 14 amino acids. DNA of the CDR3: TGTGCCAGCAGCGTAGGGATGGGGACAGATACGCAGTATTTT. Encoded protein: CASSVGMGTDTQYF.

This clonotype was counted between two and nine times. CDR3 nucleotides: TGCAGTGCTAGTCCCCGCGCCCGACTAGTCGCCTACGAGCAGTACTTC. Residues: CSASPRARLVAYEQYF. This chain links TRBV20-1 with TRBJ2-7, with a possible D match to TRBD2 (6 bases). Deletions cut 3 bases from V and 2 bases from J, with 20 bases between. The germline gives CDR1 DFQATT, CDR2 SNEGSKA (reference sequence). This CDR3 is built from 16 residues.

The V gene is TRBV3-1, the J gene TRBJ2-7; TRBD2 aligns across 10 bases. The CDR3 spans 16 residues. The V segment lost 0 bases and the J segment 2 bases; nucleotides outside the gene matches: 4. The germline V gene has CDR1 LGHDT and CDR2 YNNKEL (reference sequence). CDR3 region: CASSQDPTSGTYEQYF. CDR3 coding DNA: TGTGCCAGCAGCCAAGATCCAACTAGCGGGACCTACGAGCAGTACTTC.

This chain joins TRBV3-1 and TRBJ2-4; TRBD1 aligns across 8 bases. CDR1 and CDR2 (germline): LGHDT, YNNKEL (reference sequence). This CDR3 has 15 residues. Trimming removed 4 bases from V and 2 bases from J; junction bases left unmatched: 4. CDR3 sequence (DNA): TGTGCCAGCAGCCTTGGGACAGGTTCCAAAAACATTCAGTACTTC. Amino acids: CASSLGTGSKNIQYF.

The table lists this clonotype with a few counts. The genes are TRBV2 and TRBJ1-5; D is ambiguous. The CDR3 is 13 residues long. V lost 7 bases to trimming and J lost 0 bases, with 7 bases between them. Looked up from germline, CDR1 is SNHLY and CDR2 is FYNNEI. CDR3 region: CASNTISNQPQHF. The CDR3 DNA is TGTGCCAGCAATACAATTAGCAATCAGCCCCAGCATTTT.

CDR3 in amino acids: CASSQVWGPGQGSYEQYF. CDR3 DNA sequence: TGTGCCAGCAGCCAAGTTTGGGGACCGGGACAGGGGAGCTACGAGCAGTACTTC. The V call is TRBV14, the J call TRBJ2-7; 10 bases line up with TRBD1. Germline CDR1 is SGHDN and CDR2 is FVKESK. The CDR3 has 18 amino acids. The junction had 12 bases not matched to a gene; V was cut back by 1 base and J by 3 bases.

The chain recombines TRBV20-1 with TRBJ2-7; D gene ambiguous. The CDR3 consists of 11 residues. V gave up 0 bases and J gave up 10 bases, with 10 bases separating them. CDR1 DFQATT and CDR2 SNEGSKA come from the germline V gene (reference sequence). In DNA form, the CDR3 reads TGCAGTGCTAGAGATTGGCCTAAACAGTACTTC. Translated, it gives CSARDWPKQYF.

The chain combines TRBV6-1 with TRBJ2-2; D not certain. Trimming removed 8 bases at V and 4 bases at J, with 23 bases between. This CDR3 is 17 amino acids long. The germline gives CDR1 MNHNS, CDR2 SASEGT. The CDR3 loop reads CASGEALDHQSTGELFF. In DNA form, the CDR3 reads TGTGCCAGCGGAGAAGCCTTGGACCATCAGAGCACCGGGGAGCTGTTTTTT.

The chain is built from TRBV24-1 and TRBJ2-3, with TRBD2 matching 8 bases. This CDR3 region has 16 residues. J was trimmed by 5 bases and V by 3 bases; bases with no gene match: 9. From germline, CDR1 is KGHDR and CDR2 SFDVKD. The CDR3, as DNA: TGTGCCACCAGTGATCGCCGGCGGGGGGAGGGAGATACGCAGTATTTT. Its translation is CATSDRRRGEGDTQYF.

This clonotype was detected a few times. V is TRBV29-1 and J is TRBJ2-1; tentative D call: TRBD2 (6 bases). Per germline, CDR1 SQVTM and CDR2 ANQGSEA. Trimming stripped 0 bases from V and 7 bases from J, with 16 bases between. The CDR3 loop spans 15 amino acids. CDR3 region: CSVEDGRKMGNEQFF. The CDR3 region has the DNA TGCAGCGTTGAAGACGGGAGAAAGATGGGAAATGAGCAGTTCTTC.

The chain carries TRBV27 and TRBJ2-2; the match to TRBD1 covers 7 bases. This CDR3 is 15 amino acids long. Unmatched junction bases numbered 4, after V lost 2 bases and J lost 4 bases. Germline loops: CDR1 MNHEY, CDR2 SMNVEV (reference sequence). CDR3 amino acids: CASSLQGGGTGELFF. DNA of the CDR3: TGTGCCAGCAGTTTACAAGGGGGCGGCACCGGGGAGCTGTTTTTT.

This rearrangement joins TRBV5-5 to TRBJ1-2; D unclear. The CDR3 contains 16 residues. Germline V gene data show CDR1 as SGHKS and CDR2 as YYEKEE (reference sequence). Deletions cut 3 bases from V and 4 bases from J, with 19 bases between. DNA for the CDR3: TGTGCCAGCAGCTGGGAGGACCTACCTCTATTCTATGGCTACACCTTC. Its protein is CASSWEDLPLFYGYTF.

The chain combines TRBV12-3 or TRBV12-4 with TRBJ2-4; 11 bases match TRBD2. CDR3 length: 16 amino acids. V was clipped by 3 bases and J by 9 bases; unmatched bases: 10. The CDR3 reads CASSFKTSGNLGIQYF. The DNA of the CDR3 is TGTGCCAGCAGTTTCAAGACTAGCGGGAACTTGGGCATTCAGTACTTC.

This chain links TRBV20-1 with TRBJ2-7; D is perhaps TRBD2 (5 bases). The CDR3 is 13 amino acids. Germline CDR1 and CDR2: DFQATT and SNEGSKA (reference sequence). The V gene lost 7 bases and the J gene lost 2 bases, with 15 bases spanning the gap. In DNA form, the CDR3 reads TGCAGTGTAGGCGCGGAGGAGACCTACGAGCAGTACTTC. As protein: CSVGAEETYEQYF.

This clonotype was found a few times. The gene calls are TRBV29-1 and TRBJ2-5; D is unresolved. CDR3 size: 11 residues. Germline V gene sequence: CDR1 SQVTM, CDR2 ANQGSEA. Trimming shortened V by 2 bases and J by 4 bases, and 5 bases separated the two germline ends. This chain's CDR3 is CSVESGETQYF. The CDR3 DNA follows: TGCAGCGTTGAATCGGGAGAGACCCAGTACTTC.

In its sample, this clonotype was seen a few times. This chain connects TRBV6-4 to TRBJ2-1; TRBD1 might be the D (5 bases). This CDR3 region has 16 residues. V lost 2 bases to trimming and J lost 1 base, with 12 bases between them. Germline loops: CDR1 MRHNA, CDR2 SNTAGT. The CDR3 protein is CASSDGARRSYNEQFF. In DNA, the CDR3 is TGTGCCAGCAGTGACGGGGCGAGGCGTTCCTACAATGAGCAGTTCTTC.

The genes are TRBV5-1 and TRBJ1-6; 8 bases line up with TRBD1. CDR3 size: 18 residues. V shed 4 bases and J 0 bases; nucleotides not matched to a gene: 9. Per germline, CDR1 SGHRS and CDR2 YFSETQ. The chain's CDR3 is CASSPMDRASSYNSPLHF. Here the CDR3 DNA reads TGCGCCAGCAGCCCCATGGACAGGGCGAGCTCCTATAATTCACCCCTCCACTTT.